These 31 T cell receptor beta chains share one sample of origin, sequenced in a study of patients and donors after allogeneic stem cell transplantation. TCRdb itself ran the RT-PCR reads through MiXCR, one entry per CDR3 protein. The profile shows about a million distinct CDR3 sequences, roughly 17% of them singletons. Sequencing was performed on blood, either unsorted or a sorted T cell fraction (not recorded which). All receptors derive from a human donor who was either an allogeneic HSCT recipient or a stem cell or donor lymphocyte infusion donor (not recorded which). It is not recorded whose cells these are; they may come from a transplant donor.

The count of this clonotype is one. The CDR3 coding sequence is TGTGCCAGCAGCTTAGGGAGGTTTCTGACTTCCTACGAGCAGTACTTC. Encoded protein: CASSLGRFLTSYEQYF. The chain carries TRBV7-2 and TRBJ2-7; a weak D match, TRBD2 (5 bases). Germline CDR1 reads SGHTA; CDR2 reads FQGNSA. The CDR3 has 16 amino acids. V lost 1 base and J 1 base, leaving 14 bases between the germline ends. Looking up the rest from reference TRBV7-2 and TRBJ2-7 gives the full variable domain: GAGVSQSPSNKVTEKGKDVELRCDPISGHTALYWYRQSLGQGLEFLIYFQGNSAPDKSGLPSDRFSAERTGGSVSTLTIQRTQQEDSAVYLCASSLGRFLTSYEQYFGPGTRLTVT.

This clonotype was seen only once. The chain is built from TRBV10-3 and TRBJ1-3, with D uncertain. CDR1 and CDR2 (germline): ENHRY, SYGVKD. V lost 0 bases, J lost 4 bases, and 10 bases lay in between. CDR3 size: 15 residues. As DNA, the CDR3 is TGTGCCATCAGTGAGTCTCAACTAGCAGGAAACACCATATATTTT. This gives the protein CAISESQLAGNTIYF.

This clonotype has just a few counts. The chain is built from TRBV10-2 and TRBJ1-5; 8 nucleotides match TRBD1. The V gene's germline CDR1 is WSHSY and CDR2 SAAADI. After removal of 3 bases from V and 7 bases from J, the junction contained 8 bases not matched to a gene. The CDR3 runs to 15 residues. The CDR3 bases are TGCGCCAGCAGTGAACTTGGAGGACAGGGCCAGCCCCAGCATTTT. Its translation is CASSELGGQGQPQHF.

This clonotype was counted only a few times. This sequence joins TRBV27 and TRBJ2-1; 10 positions agree with TRBD2. The V gene end was trimmed by 5 bases and the J gene end by 7 bases; junction bases not matched to a gene: 8. CDR1 MNHEY and CDR2 SMNVEV come from the germline V gene (reference sequence). There are 15 residues in the CDR3. CDR3 in DNA: TGTGCCAGCAGTAGGGTAGCGGGAGGAGAGAATGAGCAGTTCTTC. Protein: CASSRVAGGENEQFF.

This clonotype was counted between two and nine times. J is TRBJ2-1 and V is TRBV10-3; D is unclear. Per the germline V gene, CDR1 is ENHRY and CDR2 is SYGVKD. The CDR3 is made up of 15 amino acids. V lost 3 bases and J lost 2, with 11 bases in between. CDR3 in amino acids: CAISEGSDTYNEQFF. CDR3 nucleotides: TGTGCCATCAGTGAAGGCAGCGATACCTACAATGAGCAGTTCTTC.

This clonotype has just a few counts. The chain is built from TRBV15 and TRBJ2-5; 9 bases fit TRBD1. Unmatched junction bases numbered 4, after V lost 1 base and J lost 4 bases. This CDR3 contains 15 residues. Germline V gene sequence: CDR1 LNHNV, CDR2 YYDKDF (reference sequence). The chain's CDR3 is CATSRVPGQGETQYF. In DNA form, the CDR3 reads TGTGCCACCAGCAGAGTCCCGGGACAGGGAGAGACCCAGTACTTC. Variable domain in full (rest from reference TRBV15 and TRBJ2-5): DAMVIQNPRYQVTQFGKPVTLSCSQTLNHNVMYWYQQKSSQAPKLLFHYYDKDFNNEADTPDNFQSRRPNTSFCFLDIRSPGLGDTAMYLCATSRVPGQGETQYFGPGTRLLVL.

The chain links TRBV10-3 to TRBJ1-1; TRBD1 agrees at 8 bases. The CDR3 is 14 residues long. V lost 6 bases, J lost 4 bases, and 7 bases stayed unmatched. CDR1 and CDR2 from the germline V gene are ENHRY and SYGVKD. CDR3 bases: TGTGCCATCAGGTCCGGGACAGGAGGCACTGAAGCTTTCTTT. Its protein product is CAIRSGTGGTEAFF.

The chain employs TRBV18 and TRBJ2-3, with 12 bases fitting TRBD2. The CDR3 runs to 16 residues. Germline assignment: CDR1 KGHSH and CDR2 LQKENI. V was pared by 4 bases and J by 2 bases, with 4 bases of the junction left unmatched. In DNA form, the CDR3 reads TGTGCCAGCTCACATCGACTAGCGGGGGACACAGATACGCAGTATTTT. Residues: CASSHRLAGDTDTQYF.

The chain has TRBV7-3 and TRBJ2-7, with 7 bases fitting TRBD2. This CDR3 contains 14 residues. Per the germline V gene, CDR1 is SGHTA and CDR2 is FQGTGA. V lost 5 bases to trimming and J lost 6 bases; unmatched junction nucleotides: 10. CDR3 protein: CASSPFAGEGEQYF. CDR3 sequence (DNA): TGTGCCAGCAGCCCTTTCGCGGGAGAGGGCGAGCAGTACTTC. The whole variable domain, filled in from reference TRBV7-3 and TRBJ2-7, reads GAGVSQTPSNKVTEKGKYVELRCDPISGHTALYWYRQSLGQGPEFLIYFQGTGAADDSGLPNDRFFAVRPEGSVSTLKIQRTERGDSAVYLCASSPFAGEGEQYFGPGTRLTVT.

CDR3 sequence: CASSSDGGGSTDTQYF. Written as DNA, the CDR3 is TGTGCCAGCAGTTCAGATGGGGGGGGAAGCACAGATACGCAGTATTTT. V is TRBV11-3 and J is TRBJ2-3, with 7 positions matching TRBD2. J lost 0 bases, V lost 6 bases, and 9 bases had no gene match. Germline-derived CDR1 and CDR2 are SGHNT and YENEEA. This CDR3 has 16 amino acids.

The J gene is TRBJ2-3, the V gene TRBV25-1; 12 bases agree with TRBD2. CDR3 length: 18 amino acids. The germline gives CDR1 MGHDK, CDR2 SYGVNS. Trimming at V came to 3 bases and at J to 7 bases, leaving 14 bases not matched to a gene. CDR3 DNA: TGTGCCAGCAGTGAGGGACAGCCGGGACTAGCGGGCGGGAATACGCAGTATTTT. This sequence encodes CASSEGQPGLAGGNTQYF.

The table lists this clonotype with a few counts. This sequence joins TRBV25-1 and TRBJ1-5; TRBD1 matches 10 bases. The CDR3 covers 16 residues. J lost 7 bases, V lost 3 bases, and 9 bases had no gene match. Germline-derived CDR1 and CDR2 are MGHDK and SYGVNS. The CDR3 sequence: CASSDTTGGAEQPQHF. DNA of the CDR3: TGTGCCAGCAGTGACACGACAGGGGGCGCCGAGCAGCCCCAGCATTTT.

This clonotype was counted a few times. V and J are TRBV4-2 and TRBJ2-7, with TRBD1 matching over 7 bases. Germline V gene sequence: CDR1 LGHNA, CDR2 YNFKEQ. After removal of 5 bases from V and 4 bases from J, the junction contained 11 bases not matched to a gene. The CDR3 totals 15 residues. CDR3 sequence: CASSGTAGFAYEQYF. CDR3 DNA sequence: TGTGCCAGCAGCGGGACAGCCGGTTTTGCTTACGAGCAGTACTTC.

This clonotype was detected a few times. The rearrangement uses TRBV6-5 and TRBJ1-2; D call uncertain. Germline V CDR1 and CDR2: MNHEY, SVGAGI. This CDR3 comprises 14 residues. V shed 0 bases and J shed 4 bases, with 9 bases lying between them. CDR3 sequence reads: CASSYSEARYGYTF. CDR3 bases: TGTGCCAGCAGTTACTCTGAGGCGCGCTATGGCTACACCTTC.

J is TRBJ1-4 and V is TRBV6-1; D possibly corresponds to TRBD1 (5 bases). Germline V gene sequence: CDR1 MNHNS, CDR2 SASEGT. This CDR3 has 15 amino acids. Trimming removed 0 bases at V and 8 bases at J, with 13 bases between. The CDR3 sequence: CASSEAGRRGEKLFF. CDR3 sequence (DNA): TGTGCCAGCAGTGAAGCTGGGAGGAGGGGCGAAAAACTGTTTTTT.

At least ten counts were recorded for this clonotype. The chain employs TRBV25-1 and TRBJ2-1; D might be TRBD2 (5 bases). This CDR3 is built from 15 residues. CDR1 is MGHDK, CDR2 SYGVNS, per germline. Trimming left V 1 base short and J 2 bases short, with 9 bases between. CDR3 coding DNA: TGTGCCAGCAGTGAATGGGATAGCGCCTACAATGAGCAGTTCTTC. Its protein product is CASSEWDSAYNEQFF.

This rearrangement joins TRBV30 to TRBJ1-2, with D possibly matching TRBD1 (5 bases). With 4 bases removed from V and 4 bases from J, the gap between germline ends came to 13 bases. Germline V lookup: CDR1 GTSNPN, CDR2 SVGIG (reference sequence). This CDR3 is 13 amino acids long. Written as DNA, the CDR3 is TGTGCCTGGACTTTTTCAGGGACCTATGGCTACACCTTC. Its protein is CAWTFSGTYGYTF.

This chain links TRBV6-2 or TRBV6-3 with TRBJ2-3; perhaps TRBD1 as D (5 bases). In germline, CDR1 is MNHEY, CDR2 SVGEGT. The CDR3 loop spans 14 amino acids. Trimming pared 6 bases from V and 2 bases from J, leaving 12 bases between. The CDR3 protein is CASSYRNPTDTQYF. The CDR3 region has the DNA TGTGCCAGCAGCTACAGGAACCCCACAGATACGCAGTATTTT.

This clonotype was observed a few times. This chain connects TRBV4-3 to TRBJ1-1; unclear D gene. V was trimmed by 1 base and J by 3 bases, leaving 9 bases between them. The CDR3 length is 14 residues. CDR1 and CDR2 from the germline V gene are LGHNA and YSLEER. CDR3 residues: CASSQGRQYTEAFF. CDR3 nucleotides: TGCGCCAGCAGCCAAGGACGGCAGTACACTGAAGCTTTCTTT.

The rearrangement joins TRBV20-1 to TRBJ1-2, with 7 nucleotides matching TRBD1. This CDR3 comprises 14 residues. Trimming cost V 3 bases and J 2 bases; bases outside gene matches: 6. CDR1 and CDR2 (germline): DFQATT, SNEGSKA (reference sequence). In DNA form, the CDR3 reads TGCAGTGCTAGGCGGCAGGGGGTGAACTATGGCTACACCTTC. It yields the protein CSARRQGVNYGYTF.

This clonotype has only a few counts. This chain connects TRBV5-6 to TRBJ2-3; the match to TRBD1 covers 10 bases. Germline V lookup: CDR1 SGHDT, CDR2 YYEEEE. The trim removed 0 bases at V and 2 bases at J, leaving 6 bases unmatched. CDR3 length: 17 residues. CDR3 sequence (DNA): TGTGCCAGCAGCTTGGAGGGCGGGACAGGGGACACAGATACGCAGTATTTT. Its protein is CASSLEGGTGDTDTQYF.

V and J are TRBV9 and TRBJ2-1, with TRBD2 identical over 12 bases. This CDR3 has 15 residues. V was pared by 4 bases and J by 9 bases, with 8 bases of the junction left unmatched. The germline gives CDR1 SGDLS, CDR2 YYNGEE. The CDR3 region is CASSLTLAGGPEQFF. The CDR3 region has the DNA TGTGCCAGCAGCCTGACCCTAGCGGGAGGGCCTGAGCAGTTCTTC. The variable domain in full, with the rest retrieved from reference TRBV9 and TRBJ2-1, is DSGVTQTPKHLITATGQRVTLRCSPRSGDLSVYWYQQSLDQGLQFLIQYYNGEERAKGNILERFSAQQFPDLHSELNLSSLELGDSALYFCASSLTLAGGPEQFFGPGTRLTVL.

The chain couples TRBV4-1 to TRBJ2-1; D might be TRBD2 (5 bases). The germline V and J ends were trimmed by 4 bases and 5 bases, with 9 bases remaining between them. Germline V gene sequence: CDR1 MGHRA, CDR2 YSYEKL. This CDR3 comprises 13 residues. CDR3 in DNA: TGCGCCAGCAGCCGGGCTAGCCACAATGAGCAGTTCTTC. This gives the protein CASSRASHNEQFF.

This clonotype was counted many times. The V gene is TRBV20-1, the J gene TRBJ2-5; 7 bases are a match to TRBD1. The CDR3 has 15 amino acids. V trimming: 6 bases; J trimming: 2 bases; junction bases outside the gene matches: 12. Germline CDR1 DFQATT, CDR2 SNEGSKA (reference sequence). For the CDR3, the DNA is TGCAGTGCCGTGGTACCCGGGACAGCACAAGAGACCCAGTACTTC. Protein: CSAVVPGTAQETQYF.

The chain joins TRBV30 to TRBJ1-1, with D possibly TRBD1 on 6 matching bases. The CDR3 contains 14 residues. Trimming took off 2 bases at V and 5 bases at J, with 15 bases between the two ends. Germline V gene sequence: CDR1 GTSNPN, CDR2 SVGIG (reference sequence). The CDR3 loop is CAWSLGTKRTEAFF. The CDR3, as DNA: TGTGCCTGGAGTCTGGGGACAAAAAGAACTGAAGCTTTCTTT.

This clonotype was seen a few times. This chain uses TRBV29-1 with TRBJ1-2, with 7 bases identical to TRBD1. This CDR3 spans 13 amino acids. Germline V gives CDR1 SQVTM, CDR2 ANQGSEA. Trimming took 7 bases from V and 3 from J; bases not matched to a gene: 8. The chain's CDR3 is CSERSGTDYGYTF. CDR3 bases: TGCAGCGAGCGATCCGGGACAGACTATGGCTACACCTTC.

This clonotype has at least ten counts. This sequence joins TRBV27 and TRBJ1-2; D is undetermined. Trimming took 6 bases from V and 13 from J, leaving 30 bases between them. This CDR3 has 16 residues. The germline V gene has CDR1 MNHEY and CDR2 SMNVEV (reference sequence). CDR3 loop: CASSPSWRHSNYGSTF. The CDR3 DNA sequence: TGTGCCAGCAGCCCATCTTGGCGACATTCGAACTATGGATCCACCTTC.

This clonotype was detected a few times. The CDR3 DNA reads TGTGCCAGCAGATTAGGGGAATCTGGGGCCAACGTCCTGACTTTC. Protein: CASRLGESGANVLTF. The rearrangement uses TRBV28 and TRBJ2-6; D possibly corresponds to TRBD1 (5 bases). The CDR3 length is 15 residues. Trimming shortened V by 6 bases and J by 1 base, and 10 bases separated the two germline ends. Per germline, CDR1 MDHEN and CDR2 SYDVKM.

The chain combines TRBV7-6 with TRBJ2-1; 14 nucleotides agree with TRBD2. This CDR3 has 15 residues. Germline trimming cut 8 bases from V and 8 bases from J; bases unmatched to any gene: 8. Germline V lookup: CDR1 SGHVS, CDR2 FNYEAQ. In DNA form, the CDR3 reads TGTGCCAGCGCTAAAGGGACTAGCGGGGGCGATGAGCAGTTCTTC. Translated, it gives CASAKGTSGGDEQFF.

The chain is built from TRBV13 and TRBJ2-7; 7 nucleotides agree with TRBD2. V was clipped by 5 bases and J by 0 bases; unmatched bases: 13. The CDR3 loop spans 17 amino acids. Germline loops: CDR1 PRHDT, CDR2 FYEKMQ (reference sequence). The CDR3 loop reads CASSRPLPSGSSYEQYF. CDR3 nucleotide sequence: TGTGCCAGCAGCCGGCCCCTTCCTAGCGGCAGCTCCTACGAGCAGTACTTC.

This chain links TRBV20-1 with TRBJ2-5; no clear D. CDR1 is DFQATT and CDR2 is SNEGSKA in the germline V gene (reference sequence). The CDR3 is 10 amino acids. Deletions cut 5 bases from V and 5 bases from J, with 6 bases between. For the CDR3, the DNA is TGCAGTGCTCTTGAGGAGACCCAGTACTTC. This codes for CSALEETQYF.